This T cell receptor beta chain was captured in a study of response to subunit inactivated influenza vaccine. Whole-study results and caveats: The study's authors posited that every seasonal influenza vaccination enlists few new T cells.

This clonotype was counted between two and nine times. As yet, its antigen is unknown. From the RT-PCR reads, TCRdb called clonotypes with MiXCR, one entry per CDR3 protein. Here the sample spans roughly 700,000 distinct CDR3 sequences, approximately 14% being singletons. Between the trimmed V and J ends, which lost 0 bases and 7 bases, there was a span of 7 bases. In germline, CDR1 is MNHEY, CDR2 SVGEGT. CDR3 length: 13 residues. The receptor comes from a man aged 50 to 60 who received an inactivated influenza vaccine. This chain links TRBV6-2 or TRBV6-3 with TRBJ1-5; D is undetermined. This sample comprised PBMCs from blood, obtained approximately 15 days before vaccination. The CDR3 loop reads CASSYSNWQPQHF. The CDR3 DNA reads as TGTGCCAGCAGTTACTCGAATTGGCAGCCCCAGCATTTT.